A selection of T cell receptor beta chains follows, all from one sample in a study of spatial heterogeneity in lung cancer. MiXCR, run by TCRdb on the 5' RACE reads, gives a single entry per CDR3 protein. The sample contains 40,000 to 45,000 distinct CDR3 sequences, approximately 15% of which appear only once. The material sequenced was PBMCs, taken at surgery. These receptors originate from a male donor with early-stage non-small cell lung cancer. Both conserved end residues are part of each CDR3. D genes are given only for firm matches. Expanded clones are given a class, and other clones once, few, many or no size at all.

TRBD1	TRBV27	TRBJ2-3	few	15	TGTGCCAGCAGTTTTTGGGACAGGGCCGCAGATACGCAGTATTTT	CASSFWDRAADTQYF
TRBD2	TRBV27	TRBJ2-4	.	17	TGTGCCAGCAGTTTATCCAGAGTGACGGAGCGGGGGGGGTCCCGATACTTC	CASSLSRVTERGGSRYF
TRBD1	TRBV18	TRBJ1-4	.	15	TGTGCCAGCTCACAACGGGGACAGGGAGGTGAAAAACTGTTTTTT	CASSQRGQGGEKLFF
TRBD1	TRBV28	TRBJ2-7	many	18	TGTGCCATCTCCGGGACAGGGGTTATCCTCCCCCCAGCCTACGAGCAGTACTTC	CAISGTGVILPPAYEQYF
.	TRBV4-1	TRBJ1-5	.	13	TGCGCCAGCAGCCAGGGGGATATTCAGCCCCAGCATTTT	CASSQGDIQPQHF
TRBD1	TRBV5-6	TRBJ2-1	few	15	TGTGCCAGCAGCTTCGTGACAGGGGGAAGGAATGAGCAGTTCTTC	CASSFVTGGRNEQFF
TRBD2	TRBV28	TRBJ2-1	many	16	TGTGCCAGCAGCCGACTAGCGGGAGTCGGTGGTAGTGAGCAGTTCTTC	CASSRLAGVGGSEQFF
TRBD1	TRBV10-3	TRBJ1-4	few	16	TGTGCCATCAGTGAGCCAGGGGGCGGAACTAATGAAAAACTGTTTTTT	CAISEPGGGTNEKLFF
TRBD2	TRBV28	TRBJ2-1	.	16	TGTGCCAGCAGTCTAATCTATCTAGCGGGTCACAATGAGCAGTTCTTC	CASSLIYLAGHNEQFF
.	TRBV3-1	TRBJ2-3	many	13	TGTGCCAGCAGCCGAATGGACGGAGATACGCAGTATTTT	CASSRMDGDTQYF
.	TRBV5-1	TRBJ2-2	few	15	TGCGCCAGCAGCTTCGGGACTTCGAACACCGGGGAGCTGTTTTTT	CASSFGTSNTGELFF
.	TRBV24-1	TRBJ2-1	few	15	TGTGCCACCAGTGATTTCGGACGGTGCTACAATGAGCAGTTCTTC	CATSDFGRCYNEQFF
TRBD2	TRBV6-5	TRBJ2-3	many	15	TGTGCCAGCAGCCCAAGCGGGACTTACCGGGGTACGCAGTATTTT	CASSPSGTYRGTQYF
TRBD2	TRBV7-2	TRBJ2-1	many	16	TGTGCCAGCAGCCGCAGGTTGACTAGCGGCGGGAATGAGCAGTTCTTC	CASSRRLTSGGNEQFF
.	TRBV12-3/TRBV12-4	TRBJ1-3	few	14	TGTGCCAGCAGTTCCACAGGGACTGGAAACACCATATATTTT	CASSSTGTGNTIYF
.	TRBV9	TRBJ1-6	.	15	TGTGCCAGCAGCGTAGGAGCCGGACCTAATTCACCCCTCCACTTT	CASSVGAGPNSPLHF
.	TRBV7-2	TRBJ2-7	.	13	TGTGCCAGCAGCGCCAGGACCGGCTACGAGCAGTACTTC	CASSARTGYEQYF